This TCR beta chain was captured in a study of blood T cell repertoires in COVID-19. Study as a whole: Sites across the United States, Italy and Spain contributed samples from acute and convalescent COVID-19.

With 6 bases removed from V and 6 bases from J, the gap between germline ends came to 13 bases. This CDR3 is built from 13 residues. Germline assignment: CDR1 MNHEY and CDR2 SMNVEV (reference sequence). How the authors handled the data: Amplification from reference gene primers served as the basis for estimated nucleated cell counts. Libraries were prepared by immunoSEQ multiplex PCR; TCRdb keeps only in-frame clonotypes and omits some of them. Clone size and the V and J calls come from that table; the DNA yielded D and trimming. The sample holds under 170,000 clones; about nine tenths are singletons and the top ten take about 4%.

The chain employs TRBV27 and TRBJ2-3, with D perhaps matching TRBD2 (6 bases). Input material: peripheral blood. The TCR originated in a woman aged 55-69 years with active or convalescent COVID-19. The CDR3 DNA follows: TGTGCCAGCAGATCGGGGGACGGCGATACGCAGTATTTT. Amino acids: CASRSGDGDTQYF.